The 4 T cell receptor beta chains presented below share a single source sample, sequenced in a study of blood T cells in healthy people across ages (dated by TCRdb to between 2014 and 2017). The library was obtained by 5' RACE. TCRdb names Illumina HiSeq 2500 as the instrument used. A second PCR of roughly 7 to 12 cycles was performed with a sample-barcoded 5' primer and a J-beta primer mix. TCRdb reran the public reads through fastp at Q25 and MiXCR, keeping productive beta chains. Each CDR3 protein appears once, grouped with its most common genes and DNA. Recorded for this sample are roughly 2 million distinct CDR3 sequences; roughly 52% of them occurred a single time. The ten largest clones take up about 2.1% of the sample. The sequenced sample consisted of blood. These receptors were taken from a woman aged 40 to 50 in good health.

The J gene is TRBJ1-1, the V gene TRBV29-1, with D perhaps TRBD1 (6 bases). Germline CDR1 reads SQVTM; CDR2 reads ANQGSEA. This CDR3 is 11 amino acids long. The ends were cut back, 7 bases at V and 11 bases at J, with 17 bases in the middle. Here the CDR3 reads CSAGTFQGAFF. The CDR3 DNA reads TGCAGCGCCGGGACATTCCAGGGGGCTTTCTTT.

This clonotype was counted only a few times. The V call is TRBV28, the J call TRBJ2-7; no firm D call. The CDR3 is 14 residues long. Germline V lookup: CDR1 MDHEN, CDR2 SYDVKM. V dropped 5 bases and J dropped 2 bases, with 13 bases sitting between them. In DNA, the CDR3 is TGTGCCAGCAGTAAGGAAGGCCCCACCTACGAGCAGTACTTC. Translated: CASSKEGPTYEQYF.

V and J are TRBV27 and TRBJ2-3, with 10 bases identical to TRBD1. With 5 bases clipped from V and 3 bases from J, the junction kept 11 bases outside the gene matches. Germline CDR1 MNHEY, CDR2 SMNVEV (reference sequence). This CDR3 is 17 amino acids long. CDR3 in amino acids: CASSGRRQGAGTDTQYF. In DNA, the CDR3 is TGTGCCAGCAGTGGAAGAAGACAGGGGGCAGGGACAGATACGCAGTATTTT.

Points on this clonotype: One junction end does not reproduce the germline sequence, and a read error may be involved. This sequence joins TRBV7-9 and TRBJ1-2; no definite D call. The CDR3 length is 13 residues. Germline CDR1 and CDR2: SEHNR and FQNEAQ (reference sequence). CDR3 DNA: TGTGCCAGCAGCTCCCAGGAAAACTATGGCTGCACCTTC. It yields the protein CASSSQENYGCTF.